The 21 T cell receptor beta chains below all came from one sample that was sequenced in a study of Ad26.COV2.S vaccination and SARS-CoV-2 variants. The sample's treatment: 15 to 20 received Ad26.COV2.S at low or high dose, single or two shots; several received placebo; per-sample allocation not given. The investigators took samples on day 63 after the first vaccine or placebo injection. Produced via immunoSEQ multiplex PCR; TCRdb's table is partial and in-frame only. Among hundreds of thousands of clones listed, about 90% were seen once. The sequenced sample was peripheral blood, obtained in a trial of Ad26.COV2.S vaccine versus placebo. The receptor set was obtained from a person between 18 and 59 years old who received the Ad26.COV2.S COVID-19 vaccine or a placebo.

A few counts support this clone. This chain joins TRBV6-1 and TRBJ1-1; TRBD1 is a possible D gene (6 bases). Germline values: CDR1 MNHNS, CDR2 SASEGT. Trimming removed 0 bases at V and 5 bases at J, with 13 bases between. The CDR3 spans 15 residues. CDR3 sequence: CASSEAPGRGTEAFF. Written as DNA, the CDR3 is TGTGCCAGCAGTGAAGCCCCAGGGAGGGGGACTGAAGCTTTCTTT.

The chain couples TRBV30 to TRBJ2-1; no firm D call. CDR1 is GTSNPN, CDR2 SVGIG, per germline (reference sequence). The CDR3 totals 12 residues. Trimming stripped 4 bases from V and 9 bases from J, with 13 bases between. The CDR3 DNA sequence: TGTGCCTGGATCGCCTTCGGTTCTGAGCAGTTCTTC. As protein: CAWIAFGSEQFF.

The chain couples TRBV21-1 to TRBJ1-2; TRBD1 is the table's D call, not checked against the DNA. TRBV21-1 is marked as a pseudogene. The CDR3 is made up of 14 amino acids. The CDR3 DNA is TGTGCCAGCAACTATGGACAGGGGGTAGTAGGCTACACCTTC. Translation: CASNYGQGVVGYTF.

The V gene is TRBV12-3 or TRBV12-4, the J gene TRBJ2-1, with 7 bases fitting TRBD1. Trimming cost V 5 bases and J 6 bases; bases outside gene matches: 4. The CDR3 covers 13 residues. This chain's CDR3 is CASSLWTGNEQFF. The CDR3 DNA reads TGTGCCAGCAGTCTCTGGACAGGCAATGAGCAGTTCTTC.

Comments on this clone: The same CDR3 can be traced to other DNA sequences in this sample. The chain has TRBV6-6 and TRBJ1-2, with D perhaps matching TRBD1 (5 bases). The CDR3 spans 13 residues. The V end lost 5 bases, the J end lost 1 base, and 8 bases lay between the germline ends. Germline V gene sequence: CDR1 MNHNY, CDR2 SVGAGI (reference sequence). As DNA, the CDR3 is TGTGCCAGCAGTCCCGACAGTAACTATGGCTACACCTTC. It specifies CASSPDSNYGYTF.

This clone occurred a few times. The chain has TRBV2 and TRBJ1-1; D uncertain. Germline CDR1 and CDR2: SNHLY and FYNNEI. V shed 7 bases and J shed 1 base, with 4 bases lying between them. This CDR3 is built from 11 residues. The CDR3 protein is CASIPNTEAFF. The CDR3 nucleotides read TGTGCCAGCATTCCGAACACTGAAGCTTTCTTT.

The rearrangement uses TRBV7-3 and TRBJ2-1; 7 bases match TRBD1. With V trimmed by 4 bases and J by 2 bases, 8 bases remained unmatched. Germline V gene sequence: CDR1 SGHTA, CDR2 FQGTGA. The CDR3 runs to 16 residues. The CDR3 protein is CASSSFRTGAYNEQFF. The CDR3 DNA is TGTGCCAGCAGCTCCTTCCGTACAGGGGCCTACAATGAGCAGTTCTTC.

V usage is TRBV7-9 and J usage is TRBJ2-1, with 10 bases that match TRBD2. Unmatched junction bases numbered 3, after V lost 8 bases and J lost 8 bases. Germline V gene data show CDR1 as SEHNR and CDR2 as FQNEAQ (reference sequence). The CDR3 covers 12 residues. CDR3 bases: TGTGCCAGCCGCCTAGCGGGAGATGAGCAGTTCTTC. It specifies CASRLAGDEQFF.

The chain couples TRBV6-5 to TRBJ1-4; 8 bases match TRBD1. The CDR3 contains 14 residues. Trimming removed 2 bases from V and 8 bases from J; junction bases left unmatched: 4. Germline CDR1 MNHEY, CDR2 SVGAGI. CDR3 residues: CASSYGQGREKLFF. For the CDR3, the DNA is TGTGCCAGCAGTTACGGACAGGGCCGCGAAAAACTGTTTTTT.

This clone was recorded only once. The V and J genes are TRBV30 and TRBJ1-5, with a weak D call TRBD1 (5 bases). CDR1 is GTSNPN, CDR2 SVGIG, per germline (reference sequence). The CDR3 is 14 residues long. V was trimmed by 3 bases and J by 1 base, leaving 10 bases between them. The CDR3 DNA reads TGTGCCTGGAGAGTCCAGGGCAGCAATCAGCCCCAGCATTTT. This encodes CAWRVQGSNQPQHF.

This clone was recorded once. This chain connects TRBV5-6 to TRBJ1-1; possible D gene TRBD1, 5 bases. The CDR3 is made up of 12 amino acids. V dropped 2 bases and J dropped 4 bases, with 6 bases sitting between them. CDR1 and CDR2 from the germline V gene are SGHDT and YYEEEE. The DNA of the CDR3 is TGTGCCAGCAGCTTAGGGGTCACTGAAGCTTTCTTT. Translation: CASSLGVTEAFF.

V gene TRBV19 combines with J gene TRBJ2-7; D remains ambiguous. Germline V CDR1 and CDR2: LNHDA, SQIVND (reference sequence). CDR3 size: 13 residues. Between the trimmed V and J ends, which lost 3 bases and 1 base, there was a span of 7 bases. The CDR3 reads CASSIDGSYEQYF. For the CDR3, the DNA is TGTGCCAGTAGTATTGACGGGTCCTACGAGCAGTACTTC. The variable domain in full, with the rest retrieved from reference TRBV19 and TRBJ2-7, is DGGITQSPKYLFRKEGQNVTLSCEQNLNHDAMYWYRQDPGQGLRLIYYSQIVNDFQKGDIAEGYSVSREKKESFPLTVTSAQKNPTAFYLCASSIDGSYEQYFGPGTRLTVT.

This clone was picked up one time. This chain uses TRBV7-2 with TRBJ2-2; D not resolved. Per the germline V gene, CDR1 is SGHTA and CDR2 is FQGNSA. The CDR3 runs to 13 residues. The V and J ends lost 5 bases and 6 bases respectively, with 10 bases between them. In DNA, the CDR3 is TGTGCCAGCAGCCCCCGCAGTGCCGGGGAGCTGTTTTTT. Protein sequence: CASSPRSAGELFF.

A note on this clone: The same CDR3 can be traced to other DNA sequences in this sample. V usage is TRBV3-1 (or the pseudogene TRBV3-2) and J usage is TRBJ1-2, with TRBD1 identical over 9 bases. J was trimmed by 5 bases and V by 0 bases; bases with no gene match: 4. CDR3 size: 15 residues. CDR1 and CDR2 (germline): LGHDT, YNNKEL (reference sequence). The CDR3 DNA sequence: TGTGCCAGCAGCCAAGATCCCGGACAGGGGTATGGCTACACCTTC. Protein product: CASSQDPGQGYGYTF.

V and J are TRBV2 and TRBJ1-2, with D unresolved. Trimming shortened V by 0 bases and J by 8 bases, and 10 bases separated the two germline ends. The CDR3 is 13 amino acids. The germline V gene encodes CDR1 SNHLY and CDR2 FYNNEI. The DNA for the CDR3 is TGTGCCAGCAGTGAAGCGCTATCTGCAGGCTACACCTTC. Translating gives CASSEALSAGYTF.

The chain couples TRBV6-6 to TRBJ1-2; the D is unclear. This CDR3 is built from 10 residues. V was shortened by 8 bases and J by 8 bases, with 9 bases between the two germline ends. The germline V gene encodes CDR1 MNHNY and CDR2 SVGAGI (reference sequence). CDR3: CASGSGGYTF. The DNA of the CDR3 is TGTGCCAGCGGTTCGGGAGGCTACACCTTC.

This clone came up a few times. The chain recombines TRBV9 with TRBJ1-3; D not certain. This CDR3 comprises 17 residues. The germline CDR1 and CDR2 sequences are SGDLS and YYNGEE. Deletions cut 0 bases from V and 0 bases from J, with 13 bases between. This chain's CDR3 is CASSVGAGSYSGNTIYF. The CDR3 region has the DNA TGTGCCAGCAGCGTAGGAGCAGGCTCCTACTCTGGAAACACCATATATTTT.

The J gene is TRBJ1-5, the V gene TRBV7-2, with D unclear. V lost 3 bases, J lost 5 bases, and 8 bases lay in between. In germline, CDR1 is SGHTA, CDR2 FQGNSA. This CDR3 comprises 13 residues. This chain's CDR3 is CASSFDGDQPQHF. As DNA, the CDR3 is TGTGCCAGCAGCTTTGACGGGGATCAGCCCCAGCATTTT.

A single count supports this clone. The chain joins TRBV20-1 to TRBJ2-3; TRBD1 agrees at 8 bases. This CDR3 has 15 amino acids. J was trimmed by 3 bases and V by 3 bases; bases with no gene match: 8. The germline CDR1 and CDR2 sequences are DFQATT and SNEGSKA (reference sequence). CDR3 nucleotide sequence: TGCAGTGCTAGTATCAGGGGGCATGTAACAGATACGCAGTATTTT. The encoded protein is CSASIRGHVTDTQYF.

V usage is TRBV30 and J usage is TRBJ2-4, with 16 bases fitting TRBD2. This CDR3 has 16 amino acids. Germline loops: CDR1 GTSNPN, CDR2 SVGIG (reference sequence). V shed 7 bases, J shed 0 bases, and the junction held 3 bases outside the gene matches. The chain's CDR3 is CASGLAGGVAKNIQYF. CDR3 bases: TGTGCCTCGGGACTAGCGGGGGGGGTAGCCAAAAACATTCAGTACTTC.

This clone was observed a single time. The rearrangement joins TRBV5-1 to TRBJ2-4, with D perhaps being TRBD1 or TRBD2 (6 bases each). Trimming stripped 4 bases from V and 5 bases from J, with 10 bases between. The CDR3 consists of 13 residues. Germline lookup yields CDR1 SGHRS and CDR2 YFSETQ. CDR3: CASSEEGENIQYF. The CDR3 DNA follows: TGCGCCAGCAGCGAGGAGGGGGAAAACATTCAGTACTTC.